This is a list of T cell receptor beta chains from one sample in a study of blood T cells in healthy people across ages. Each CDR3 protein gets one entry after TCRdb re-called the 5' RACE reads with MiXCR. Of 780,000 or so distinct CDR3 sequences listed, about 55% were seen once; the top ten hold approximately 40%. The material sequenced was blood. Receptors originate from an elderly man in good health. Both conserved end residues are part of each CDR3. D genes are given only for firm matches. Not all rows give a size; the values are once, few, many and, for expanded clones, a class.

CSARENSYNEQFF	TGCAGTGCTAGAGAGAACTCCTACAATGAGCAGTTCTTC	TRBV20-1	TRBJ2-1	-	few
CASSGHGAYGASYNSPLHF	TGTGCCAGCAGTGGTCATGGGGCGTACGGAGCAAGTTATAATTCACCCCTCCACTTT	TRBV6-4	TRBJ1-6	-	-
CASSLTGAEAFF	TGTGCCAGCAGTCTCACAGGGGCTGAAGCTTTCTTT	TRBV6-5	TRBJ1-1	TRBD1	few
CASSFRRVNTEAFF	TGTGCCAGCAGCTTTCGACGGGTCAACACTGAAGCTTTCTTT	TRBV11-2	TRBJ1-1	-	few
CASSFPRKTQYF	TGTGCCAGCAGCTTTCCTAGGAAGACCCAGTACTTC	TRBV7-9	TRBJ2-5	-	-
CASSLLAREQYF	TGTGCCAGCAGTCTACTAGCGCGCGAGCAGTACTTC	TRBV12-3/TRBV12-4	TRBJ2-7	TRBD2	-
CASSRTDRKNKEQFF	TGTGCCAGCAGCCGAACGGACAGAAAGAACAAGGAGCAGTTCTTC	TRBV7-9	TRBJ2-1	-	-
CASSLTGDTNYGYTF	TGTGCCAGCAGTCTGACAGGGGATACTAACTATGGCTACACCTTC	TRBV12-3/TRBV12-4	TRBJ1-2	TRBD1	-
CASSDTGTSGSQGYQETQYF	TGTGCCAGCAGCGACACCGGGACTAGCGGTTCCCAAGGATACCAAGAGACCCAGTACTTC	TRBV13	TRBJ2-5	TRBD2	once
CAWSPGGGIKNEQFF	TGTGCCTGGAGCCCGGGGGGCGGGATCAAAAATGAGCAGTTCTTC	TRBV30	TRBJ2-1	-	-
CASSGVHTEAFF	TGTGCCAGCAGCGGGGTGCACACTGAAGCTTTCTTT	TRBV28	TRBJ1-1	-	once
CSVLATTGELFF	TGCAGCGTTTTAGCGACCACCGGGGAGCTGTTTTTT	TRBV29-1	TRBJ2-2	-	-
CASSQVQGTTEAFF	TGCGCCAGCAGCCAAGTACAGGGGACCACTGAAGCTTTCTTT	TRBV4-1	TRBJ1-1	TRBD1	once
CSVEAGSTYEQYF	TGCAGCGTTGAGGCAGGTTCTACCTACGAGCAGTACTTC	TRBV29-1	TRBJ2-7	-	-
CANELGGQPNTGELFF	TGTGCCAACGAGCTTGGAGGACAACCGAACACCGGGGAGCTGTTTTTT	TRBV5-8	TRBJ2-2	-	-
CAISEPGRLGGSGYEQYF	TGTGCCATCAGTGAACCGGGACGGCTGGGAGGGAGTGGTTACGAGCAGTACTTC	TRBV10-3	TRBJ2-7	TRBD2	-
CASSLGGAGGYTF	TGTGCCAGCAGCTTAGGTGGGGCAGGTGGCTACACCTTC	TRBV12-3/TRBV12-4	TRBJ1-2	-	few
CASSVASASYEQYF	TGTGCCAGCAGCGTAGCTAGCGCCTCCTACGAGCAGTACTTC	TRBV9	TRBJ2-7	-	-
CAISVFGGLAYF	TGTGCCATCAGTGTCTTCGGCGGACTCGCGTACTTC	TRBV10-3	TRBJ2-5	-	-
CASSYSLISVEAFF	TGTGCCAGCAGTTACTCTTTGATTAGCGTTGAAGCTTTCTTT	TRBV6-5	TRBJ1-1	-	-
CASSPRAFTGELFF	TGTGCCAGCAGCCCCCGAGCGTTCACCGGGGAGCTGTTTTTT	TRBV9	TRBJ2-2	-	-
CASSYVGQRETQYF	TGTGCCAGCAGTTACGTGGGCCAAAGGGAGACCCAGTACTTC	TRBV6-5	TRBJ2-5	-	-
CASRMVGQETQYF	TGTGCCAGCAGAATGGTGGGCCAAGAGACCCAGTACTTC	TRBV5-5	TRBJ2-5	-	-
CASNRWGQDHEQYF	TGTGCCAGCAATAGGTGGGGACAGGACCACGAGCAGTACTTC	TRBV27	TRBJ2-7	TRBD1	few
CAWMRGRLAGDEQYF	TGTGCCTGGATGAGGGGTAGACTAGCGGGAGACGAGCAGTACTTC	TRBV30	TRBJ2-7	TRBD2	few
CASSVFRGANVLTF	TGTGCCAGCAGCGTCTTCCGTGGGGCCAACGTCCTGACTTTC	TRBV9	TRBJ2-6	-	-
CSAPSWGTSGNNEQFF	TGCAGTGCTCCATCATGGGGGACTAGCGGGAACAATGAGCAGTTCTTC	TRBV20-1	TRBJ2-1	TRBD2	-
CASSQENPAREQYF	TGCGCCAGCAGCCAAGAAAACCCTGCTCGGGAGCAGTACTTC	TRBV4-1	TRBJ2-7	-	-
CASSQAEWGQETQYF	TGTGCCAGCAGCCAAGCGGAATGGGGTCAAGAGACCCAGTACTTC	TRBV3-1	TRBJ2-5	-	few
CASSLWDSTETQYF	TGTGCCAGCAGCTTATGGGACAGCACAGAGACCCAGTACTTC	TRBV5-8	TRBJ2-5	TRBD1	-
CSARGGQGTYNEQFF	TGCAGTGCTAGGGGGGGACAGGGCACCTACAATGAGCAGTTCTTC	TRBV20-1	TRBJ2-1	TRBD1	-
CASSKTGATDTQYF	TGCGCCAGCAGCAAGACAGGGGCCACAGATACGCAGTATTTT	TRBV5-1	TRBJ2-3	TRBD1	-
CASSRGEQFF	TGTGCCAGCAGCCGAGGCGAGCAGTTCTTC	TRBV12-3/TRBV12-4	TRBJ2-1	-	few
CSARVTSGRSWYF	TGCAGTGCTAGAGTAACTAGCGGGAGAAGTTGGTACTTC	TRBV20-1	TRBJ2-7	TRBD2	-
CASSAYSTYNSPLHF	TGTGCCAGTTCGGCCTATTCAACCTATAATTCACCCCTCCACTTT	TRBV6-1	TRBJ1-6	-	-
CASSYPGDPNNEQFF	TGTGCCAGCAGTTACCCCGGGGACCCAAACAATGAGCAGTTCTTC	TRBV6-5	TRBJ2-1	-	-
CASSAGDTGGEKLFF	TGTGCCAGCAGCGCAGGTGACACAGGTGGAGAAAAACTGTTTTTT	TRBV2	TRBJ1-4	-	-
CSVEWVTAEEQFF	TGCAGCGTTGAATGGGTGACGGCGGAGGAGCAGTTCTTC	TRBV29-1	TRBJ2-1	-	many
CASSYAGGTQYF	TGTGCCAGCAGTTACGCGGGAGGAACCCAGTACTTC	TRBV6-2/TRBV6-3	TRBJ2-7	TRBD2	few
CASNQKTGTGEQYF	TGTGCCAGTAATCAAAAAACAGGGACGGGGGAGCAGTACTTC	TRBV2	TRBJ2-7	-	-
CASSQLVAGGPNTGELFF	TGTGCCAGCAGCCAACTGGTAGCGGGAGGGCCCAACACCGGGGAGCTGTTTTTT	TRBV7-3	TRBJ2-2	TRBD2	-
CASSFRGFAGELFF	TGTGCCAGCAGTTTTAGGGGTTTCGCCGGGGAGCTGTTTTTT	TRBV12-3/TRBV12-4	TRBJ2-2	-	few
CSVDPLSGANVLTF	TGCAGCGTTGATCCCCTCTCTGGGGCCAACGTCCTGACTTTC	TRBV29-1	TRBJ2-6	-	-
CSGEGSSYEQYF	TGCAGTGGCGAAGGCAGCTCCTACGAGCAGTACTTC	TRBV20-1	TRBJ2-7	-	-
CSVVTGSDIQYF	TGCAGCGTTGTGACAGGGTCGGACATTCAGTACTTC	TRBV29-1	TRBJ2-4	TRBD1	many
CASTPLLSEAFF	TGTGCCAGCACCCCCCTTCTCTCTGAAGCTTTCTTT	TRBV2	TRBJ1-1	-	-
CSVRGGLSSYEQYF	TGCAGCGTGCGAGGAGGCCTAAGCTCCTACGAGCAGTACTTC	TRBV29-1	TRBJ2-7	-	few
CSVDRWAGGRDEQFF	TGCAGCGTTGATCGGTGGGCAGGGGGGAGGGATGAGCAGTTCTTC	TRBV29-1	TRBJ2-1	-	-
CSARLTRAPGELFF	TGTAGTGCTAGACTAACTAGAGCTCCCGGGGAGCTGTTTTTT	TRBV20-1	TRBJ2-2	-	-
CASSSVTRNTEAFF	TGTGCCAGCAGCTCCGTCACCAGGAACACTGAAGCTTTCTTT	TRBV13	TRBJ1-1	-	-
CASQGSKNIQYF	TGTGCCAGCCAGGGGTCCAAAAACATTCAGTACTTC	TRBV28	TRBJ2-4	-	-
CATSDDTGLATSTDTQYF	TGTGCCACCAGTGATGATACGGGACTAGCGACAAGCACAGATACGCAGTATTTT	TRBV24-1	TRBJ2-3	TRBD2	few
CASSSSGREQYF	TGTGCCAGCAGCTCTAGCGGTCGCGAGCAGTACTTC	TRBV7-2	TRBJ2-7	TRBD2	-
CASRRTGVETQYF	TGTGCCAGCAGGCGAACAGGAGTGGAGACCCAGTACTTC	TRBV6-5	TRBJ2-5	-	-
CASSFSRLEPSGANVLTF	TGTGCCAGCAGCTTCTCAAGGCTCGAACCCTCTGGGGCCAACGTCCTGACTTTC	TRBV11-2	TRBJ2-6	-	-
CSAAPQGERIYEQYF	TGCAGTGCTGCCCCACAGGGCGAGAGGATCTACGAGCAGTACTTC	TRBV20-1	TRBJ2-7	-	few
CASSEFNYGQETQYF	TGTGCCAGCAGTGAATTTAACTACGGCCAAGAGACCCAGTACTTC	TRBV25-1	TRBJ2-5	-	once